This TCR beta chain was sequenced during a study of blood T cell repertoires in COVID-19. This CDR3 contains 15 residues. Losses at the gene ends were 4 bases for V and 1 base for J; bases not matched to a gene: 1. The germline CDR1 and CDR2 sequences are SNHLY and FYNNEI. In the original processing: Reference gene primer amplification gave estimated nucleated cell counts. Clones were sequenced by immunoSEQ multiplex PCR, and TCRdb holds only the in-frame ones, with some missing. That table is the source of V, J and clone size, and D and trimming were worked out from the DNA. This table has around 250,000 clones, around 82% appearing once.

The sequenced sample consisted of peripheral blood. The chain carries TRBV2 and TRBJ2-2; 9 positions match TRBD1. The sequence was collected from a woman younger than 30 with acute or convalescent COVID-19. Written as DNA, the CDR3 is TGTGCCAGCAGTGGACAGGGGGGGAACACCGGGGAGCTGTTTTTT. Encoded protein: CASSGQGGNTGELFF.